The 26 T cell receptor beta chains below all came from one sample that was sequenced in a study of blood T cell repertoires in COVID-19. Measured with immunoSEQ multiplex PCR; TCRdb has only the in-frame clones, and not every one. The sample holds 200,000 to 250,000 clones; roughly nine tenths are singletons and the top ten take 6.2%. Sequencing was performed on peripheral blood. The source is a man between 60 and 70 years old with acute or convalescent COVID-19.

CDR3 nucleotides: TGTGCCAGCAGTTTTGGACTAGCGGGAGCTAGCTCCTACAATGAGCAGTTCTTC. Protein: CASSFGLAGASSYNEQFF. J is TRBJ2-1 and V is TRBV28; 13 bases align to TRBD2. This CDR3 is built from 18 residues. The germline V gene has CDR1 MDHEN and CDR2 SYDVKM. J gave up 0 bases and V 3 bases, and 5 bases lay outside the gene matches. The whole variable domain, remainder taken from reference TRBV28 and TRBJ2-1, is DVKVTQSSRYLVKRTGEKVFLECVQDMDHENMFWYRQDPGLGLRLIYFSYDVKMKEKGDIPEGYSVSREKKERFSLILESASTNQTSMYLCASSFGLAGASSYNEQFFGPGTRLTVL.

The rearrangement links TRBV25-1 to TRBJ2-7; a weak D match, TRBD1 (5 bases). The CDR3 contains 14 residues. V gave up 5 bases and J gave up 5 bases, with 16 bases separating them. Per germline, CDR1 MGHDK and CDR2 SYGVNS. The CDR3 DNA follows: TGTGCCAGCAGTTGGAACAGGAATTGGGACGAGCAGTACTTC. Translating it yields CASSWNRNWDEQYF.

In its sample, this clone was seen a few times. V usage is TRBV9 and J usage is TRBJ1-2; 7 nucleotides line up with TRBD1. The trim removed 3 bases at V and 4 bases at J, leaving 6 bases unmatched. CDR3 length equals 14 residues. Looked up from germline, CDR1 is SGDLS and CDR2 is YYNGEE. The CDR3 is CASSAAGTAYGYTF. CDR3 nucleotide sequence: TGTGCCAGCAGCGCAGCCGGGACAGCCTATGGCTACACCTTC.

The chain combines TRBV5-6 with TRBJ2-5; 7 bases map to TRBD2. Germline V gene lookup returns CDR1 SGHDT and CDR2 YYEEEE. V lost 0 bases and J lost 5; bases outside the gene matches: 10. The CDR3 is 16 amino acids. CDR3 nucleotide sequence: TGTGCCAGCAGCTTGGGACGCGGGAGTAGATCGGAGACCCAGTACTTC. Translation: CASSLGRGSRSETQYF. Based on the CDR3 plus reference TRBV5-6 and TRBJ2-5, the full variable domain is DAGVTQSPTHLIKTRGQQVTLRCSPKSGHDTVSWYQQALGQGPQFIFQYYEEEERQRGNFPDRFSGHQFPNYSSELNVNALLLGDSALYLCASSLGRGSRSETQYFGPGTRLLVL.

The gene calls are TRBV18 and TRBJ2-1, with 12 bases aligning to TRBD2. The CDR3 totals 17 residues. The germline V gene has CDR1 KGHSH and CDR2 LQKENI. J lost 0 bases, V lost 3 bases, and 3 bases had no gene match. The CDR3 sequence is CASSPETSGSSYNEQFF. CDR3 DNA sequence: TGTGCCAGCTCACCGGAGACTAGCGGGAGCTCCTACAATGAGCAGTTCTTC.

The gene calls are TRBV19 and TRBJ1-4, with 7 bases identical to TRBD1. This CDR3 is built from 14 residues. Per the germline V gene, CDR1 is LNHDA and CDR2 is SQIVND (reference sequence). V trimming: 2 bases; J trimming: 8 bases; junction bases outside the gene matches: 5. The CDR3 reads CASSITDREEKLFF. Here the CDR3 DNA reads TGTGCCAGTAGTATAACTGACAGGGAGGAAAAACTGTTTTTT.

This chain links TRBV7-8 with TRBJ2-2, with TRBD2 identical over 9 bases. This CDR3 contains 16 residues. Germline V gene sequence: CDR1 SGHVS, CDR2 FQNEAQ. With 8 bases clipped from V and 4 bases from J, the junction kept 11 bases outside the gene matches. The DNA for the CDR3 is TGTGCCAGCGGGATTTACGGCGGGAGGGGCACCGGGGAGCTGTTTTTT. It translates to CASGIYGGRGTGELFF.

The CDR3 sequence: CASSPSRSASYEQYF. The CDR3 DNA follows: TGTGCCAGCTCACCTTCACGGAGCGCGTCCTACGAGCAGTACTTC. This chain links TRBV18 with TRBJ2-7; D not resolved. The CDR3 sequence is 15 residues long. Germline CDR1 KGHSH, CDR2 LQKENI. Trimming removed 3 bases from V and 1 base from J, with 13 bases in between.

CDR3 amino acids: CASSLSGTANTEAFF. The CDR3 bases are TGCGCCAGCAGCTTGTCTGGGACAGCGAACACTGAAGCTTTCTTT. The V gene is TRBV5-1, the J gene TRBJ1-1; 7 nucleotides line up with TRBD1. V was pared by 1 base and J by 1 base, with 4 bases of the junction left unmatched. Germline CDR1 and CDR2: SGHRS and YFSETQ. The length of the CDR3 is 15 residues.

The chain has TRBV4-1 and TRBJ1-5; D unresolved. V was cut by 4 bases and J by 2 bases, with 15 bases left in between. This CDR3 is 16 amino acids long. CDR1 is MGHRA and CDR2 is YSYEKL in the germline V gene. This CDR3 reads CASSPTSGVGNQPQHF. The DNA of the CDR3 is TGCGCCAGCAGCCCTACTTCTGGAGTGGGCAATCAGCCCCAGCATTTT.

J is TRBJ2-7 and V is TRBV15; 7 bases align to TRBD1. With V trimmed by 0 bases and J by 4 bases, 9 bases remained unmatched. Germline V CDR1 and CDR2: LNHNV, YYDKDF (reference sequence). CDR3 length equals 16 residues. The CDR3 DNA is TGTGCCACCAGCAGAGATATCCAGGGGGATGGGTACGAGCAGTACTTC. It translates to CATSRDIQGDGYEQYF.

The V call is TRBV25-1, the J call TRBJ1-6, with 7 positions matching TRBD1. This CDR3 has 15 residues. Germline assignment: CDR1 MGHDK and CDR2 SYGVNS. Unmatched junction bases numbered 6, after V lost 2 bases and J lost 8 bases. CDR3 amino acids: CASSEHRGWDSPLHF. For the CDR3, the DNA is TGTGCCAGCAGTGAACACAGGGGATGGGATTCACCCCTCCACTTT. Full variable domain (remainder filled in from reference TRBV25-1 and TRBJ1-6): EADIYQTPRYLVIGTGKKITLECSQTMGHDKMYWYQQDPGMELHLIHYSYGVNSTEKGDLSSESTVSRIRTEHFPLTLESARPSHTSQYLCASSEHRGWDSPLHFGNGTRLTVT.

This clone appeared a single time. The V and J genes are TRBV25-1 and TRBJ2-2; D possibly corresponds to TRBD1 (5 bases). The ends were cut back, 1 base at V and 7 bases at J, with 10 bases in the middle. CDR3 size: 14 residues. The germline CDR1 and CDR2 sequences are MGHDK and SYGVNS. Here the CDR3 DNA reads TGTGCCAGCAGTGAATTGGGGCCAGTCGGGGAGCTGTTTTTT. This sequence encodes CASSELGPVGELFF.

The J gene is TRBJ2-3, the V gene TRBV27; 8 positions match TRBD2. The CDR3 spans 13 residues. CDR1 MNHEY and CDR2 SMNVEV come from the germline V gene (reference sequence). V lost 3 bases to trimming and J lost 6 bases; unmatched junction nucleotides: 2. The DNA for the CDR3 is TGTGCCAGCAGTTTCGGCGGGAGGGATACGCAGTATTTT. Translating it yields CASSFGGRDTQYF.

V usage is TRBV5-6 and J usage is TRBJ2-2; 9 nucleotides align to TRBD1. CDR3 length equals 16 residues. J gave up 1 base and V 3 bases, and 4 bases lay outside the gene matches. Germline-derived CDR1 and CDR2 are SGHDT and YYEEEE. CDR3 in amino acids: CASSWKGQGNTGELFF. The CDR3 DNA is TGTGCCAGCAGCTGGAAGGGACAGGGGAACACCGGGGAGCTGTTTTTT.

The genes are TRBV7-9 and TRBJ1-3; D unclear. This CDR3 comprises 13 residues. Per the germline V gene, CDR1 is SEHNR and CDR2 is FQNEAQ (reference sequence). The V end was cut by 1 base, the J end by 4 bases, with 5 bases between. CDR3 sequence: CASSLDLGNTIYF. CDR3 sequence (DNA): TGTGCCAGCAGCTTAGACTTGGGAAACACCATATATTTT.

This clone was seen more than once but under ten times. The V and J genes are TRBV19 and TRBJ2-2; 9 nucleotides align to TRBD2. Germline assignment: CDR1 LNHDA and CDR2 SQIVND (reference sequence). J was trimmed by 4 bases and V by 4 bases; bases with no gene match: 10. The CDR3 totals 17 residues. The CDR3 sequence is CASSSFSSGMATGELFF. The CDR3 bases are TGTGCCAGTAGTAGCTTCTCTAGCGGGATGGCCACCGGGGAGCTGTTTTTT. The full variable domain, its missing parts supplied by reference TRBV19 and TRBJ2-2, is DGGITQSPKYLFRKEGQNVTLSCEQNLNHDAMYWYRQDPGQGLRLIYYSQIVNDFQKGDIAEGYSVSREKKESFPLTVTSAQKNPTAFYLCASSSFSSGMATGELFFGEGSRLTVL.

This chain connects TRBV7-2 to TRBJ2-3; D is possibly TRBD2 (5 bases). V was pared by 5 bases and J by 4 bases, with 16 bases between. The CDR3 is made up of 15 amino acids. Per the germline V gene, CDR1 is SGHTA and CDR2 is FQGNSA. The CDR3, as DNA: TGTGCCAGCAGCCCAGACTACCTCTTTGCAGATACGCAGTATTTT. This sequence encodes CASSPDYLFADTQYF.

CDR3 DNA: TGTGCCAGCAGTCACAGGGAAGGCGACACTGAAGCTTTCTTT. It yields the protein CASSHREGDTEAFF. The chain uses TRBV6-5 and TRBJ1-1; possibly TRBD1 for D (6 bases). CDR3 length: 14 residues. CDR1 and CDR2 (germline): MNHEY, SVGAGI. Trimming took off 5 bases at V and 3 bases at J, with 13 bases between the two ends.

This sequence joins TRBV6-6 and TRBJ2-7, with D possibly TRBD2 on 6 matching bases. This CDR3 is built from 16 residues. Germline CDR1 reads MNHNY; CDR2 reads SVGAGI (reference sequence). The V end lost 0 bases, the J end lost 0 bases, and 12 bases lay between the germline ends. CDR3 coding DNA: TGTGCCAGCAGTTACTCTAGGGGACTCAACTCCTACGAGCAGTACTTC. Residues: CASSYSRGLNSYEQYF.

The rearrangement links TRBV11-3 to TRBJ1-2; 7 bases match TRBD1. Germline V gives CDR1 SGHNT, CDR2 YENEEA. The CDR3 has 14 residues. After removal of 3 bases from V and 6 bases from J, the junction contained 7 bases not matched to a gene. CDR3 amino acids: CASSLDRRADGYTF. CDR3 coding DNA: TGTGCCAGCAGCTTGGACAGGAGGGCGGATGGCTACACCTTC.

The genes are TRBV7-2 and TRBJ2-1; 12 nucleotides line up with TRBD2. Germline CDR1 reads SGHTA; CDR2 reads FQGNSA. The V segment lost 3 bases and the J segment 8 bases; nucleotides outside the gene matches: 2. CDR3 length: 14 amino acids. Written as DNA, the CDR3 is TGTGCCAGCAGCTTGACTAGCGGGAGAGATGAGCAGTTCTTC. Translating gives CASSLTSGRDEQFF.

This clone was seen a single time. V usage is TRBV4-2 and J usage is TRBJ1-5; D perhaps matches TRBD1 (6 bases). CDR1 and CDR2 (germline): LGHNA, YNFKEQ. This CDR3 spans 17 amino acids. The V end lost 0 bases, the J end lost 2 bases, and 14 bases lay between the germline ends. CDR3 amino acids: CASSQDGQQYGNQPQHF. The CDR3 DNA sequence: TGTGCCAGCAGCCAAGACGGACAGCAATACGGCAATCAGCCCCAGCATTTT.

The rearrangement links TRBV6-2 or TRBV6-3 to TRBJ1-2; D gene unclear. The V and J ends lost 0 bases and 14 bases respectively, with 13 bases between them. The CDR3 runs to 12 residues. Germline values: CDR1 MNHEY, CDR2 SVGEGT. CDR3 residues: CASSYSFPTPTF. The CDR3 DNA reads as TGTGCCAGCAGTTACTCGTTCCCCACTCCTACCTTC.

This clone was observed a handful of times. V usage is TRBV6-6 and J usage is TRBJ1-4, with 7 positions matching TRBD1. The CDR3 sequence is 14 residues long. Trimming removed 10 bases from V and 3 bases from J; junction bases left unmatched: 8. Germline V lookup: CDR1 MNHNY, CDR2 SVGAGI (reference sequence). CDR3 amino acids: CATTLDRPNEKLFF. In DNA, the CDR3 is TGTGCCACCACCCTGGACAGGCCTAATGAAAAACTGTTTTTT.

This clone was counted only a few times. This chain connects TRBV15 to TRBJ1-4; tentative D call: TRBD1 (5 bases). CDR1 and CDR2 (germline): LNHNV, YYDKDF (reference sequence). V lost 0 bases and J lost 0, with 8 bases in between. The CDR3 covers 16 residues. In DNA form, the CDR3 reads TGTGCCACCAGCAGAGATCCCAGGGCAACTAATGAAAAACTGTTTTTT. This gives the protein CATSRDPRATNEKLFF.